One sample yielded the 17 T cell receptor beta chains listed below, sequenced in a study of identifying expanded T cells in peripheral blood. Assay: immunoSEQ multiplex PCR; the TCRdb copy retains only in-frame clones and omits some. Counted here are 100,000 to 150,000 clones, about 88% occurring once; the ten biggest clones make up 7.5% to 8.5%. The sample comprised blood. These receptors were obtained from a person aged 18 to 70 in good health.

The V gene is TRBV27, the J gene TRBJ2-2; TRBD2 agrees at 13 bases. There are 19 residues in the CDR3. The germline V gene has CDR1 MNHEY and CDR2 SMNVEV (reference sequence). J gave up 0 bases and V 6 bases, and 10 bases lay outside the gene matches. CDR3 nucleotides: TGTGCCAGCAGCCGGACTAGCGGGAGAGTGGGCGCGAACACCGGGGAGCTGTTTTTT. Protein sequence: CASSRTSGRVGANTGELFF.

This clone was detected only a few times. The chain combines TRBV30 with TRBJ1-5, with TRBD1 matching over 7 bases. Trimming took 3 bases from V and 0 from J; bases not matched to a gene: 2. The CDR3 has 14 residues. CDR1 is GTSNPN and CDR2 is SVGIG in the germline V gene (reference sequence). In DNA form, the CDR3 reads TGTGCCTGGAGGACAGGGACTAGCAATCAGCCCCAGCATTTT. Its protein product is CAWRTGTSNQPQHF.

This chain uses TRBV5-1 with TRBJ2-5; D remains ambiguous. The germline gives CDR1 SGHRS, CDR2 YFSETQ. Trimming took off 4 bases at V and 2 bases at J, with 15 bases between the two ends. The CDR3 is made up of 15 amino acids. CDR3 sequence (DNA): TGCGCCAGCAGCCCGGGCGGTTTGCCGCAAGAGACCCAGTACTTC. As protein: CASSPGGLPQETQYF.

The chain uses TRBV5-1 and TRBJ1-2; D is uncertain. The CDR3 length is 16 residues. CDR1 and CDR2 from the germline V gene are SGHRS and YFSETQ. V lost 2 bases and J 3 bases, leaving 17 bases between the germline ends. CDR3 in amino acids: CASSFPRQHKDYGYTF. The CDR3 DNA follows: TGCGCCAGCAGCTTTCCAAGACAACATAAAGACTATGGCTACACCTTC.

The chain is built from TRBV15 and TRBJ2-1, with D uncertain. CDR3 length: 16 residues. Trimming shortened V by 1 base and J by 6 bases, and 16 bases separated the two germline ends. The germline gives CDR1 LNHNV, CDR2 YYDKDF (reference sequence). The CDR3 DNA is TGTGCCACCAGCAGAGGTGTTGGTGAGAACGCCAATGAGCAGTTCTTC. Its translation is CATSRGVGENANEQFF. Full variable domain (outside the CDR3, taken from reference TRBV15 and TRBJ2-1): DAMVIQNPRYQVTQFGKPVTLSCSQTLNHNVMYWYQQKSSQAPKLLFHYYDKDFNNEADTPDNFQSRRPNTSFCFLDIRSPGLGDTAMYLCATSRGVGENANEQFFGPGTRLTVL.

The chain employs TRBV13 and TRBJ2-3; 7 bases are a match to TRBD2. The CDR3 contains 15 residues. V gave up 4 bases and J gave up 3 bases; unmatched junction bases: 7. The germline V gene encodes CDR1 PRHDT and CDR2 FYEKMQ (reference sequence). The chain's CDR3 is CASSSPREGTDTQYF. Written as DNA, the CDR3 is TGTGCCAGCAGCTCCCCCAGGGAGGGGACAGATACGCAGTATTTT.

The chain combines TRBV7-3 with TRBJ2-1, with TRBD2 matching over 9 bases. Germline V gene sequence: CDR1 SGHTA, CDR2 FQGTGA. After removal of 5 bases from V and 4 bases from J, the junction contained 6 bases not matched to a gene. CDR3 length equals 15 residues. CDR3 amino acids: CASSLTSGLYNEQFF. CDR3 bases: TGTGCCAGCAGCCTCACTAGCGGGTTGTACAATGAGCAGTTCTTC.

A note on this clone: At one boundary the junction diverges from the germline segment, which might be a read error. The chain couples TRBV28 to TRBJ2-2, with D possibly TRBD2 on 6 matching bases. CDR3 length: 14 amino acids. Germline CDR1 is MDHEN and CDR2 is SYDVKM. Here the CDR3 DNA reads TGTGCCGGCAGGGCGGGACGGCTGCCGGGGGAGCTGTTTTTT. Translated: CAGRAGRLPGELFF. The complete variable domain, with remaining parts taken from reference TRBV28 and TRBJ2-2, reads DVKVTQSSRYLVKRTGEKVFLECVQDMDHENMFWYRQDPGLGLRLIYFSYDVKMKEKGDIPEGYSVSREKKERFSLILESASTNQTSMYLCAGRAGRLPGELFFGEGSRLTVL.

The J gene is TRBJ2-1, the V gene TRBV5-1, with D perhaps TRBD2 (6 bases). Germline values: CDR1 SGHRS, CDR2 YFSETQ. The V end lost 7 bases, the J end lost 5 bases, and 19 bases lay between the germline ends. The CDR3 spans 15 residues. CDR3: CASFQAEGYHNEQFF. Written as DNA, the CDR3 is TGCGCCAGCTTCCAGGCGGAGGGTTACCACAATGAGCAGTTCTTC.

This clone is a singleton in its sample. This rearrangement joins TRBV11-1 to TRBJ2-5; D remains ambiguous. CDR3 size: 11 residues. V was cut by 3 bases and J by 5 bases, with 4 bases left in between. Germline assignment: CDR1 SGHAT and CDR2 FQDESV (reference sequence). The CDR3 DNA sequence: TGTGCCAGCAGCTTCCAGGAGACCCAGTACTTC. Its translation: CASSFQETQYF.

The chain couples TRBV10-3 to TRBJ2-5; D possibly corresponds to TRBD2 (7 bases). Trimming removed 3 bases from V and 0 bases from J, with 14 bases in between. Germline CDR1 is ENHRY and CDR2 is SYGVKD. There are 16 residues in the CDR3. The CDR3 DNA is TGTGCCATCAGTGAAATACGGGGGGCGAACCAAGAGACCCAGTACTTC. This encodes CAISEIRGANQETQYF.

The rearrangement joins TRBV5-1 to TRBJ1-1, with D possibly being TRBD1 (6 bases). Trimming stripped 2 bases from V and 1 base from J, with 9 bases between. The CDR3 runs to 14 residues. CDR1 SGHRS and CDR2 YFSETQ come from the germline V gene. The CDR3 loop is CASSFGQSNTEAFF. The CDR3 nucleotides are TGCGCCAGCAGCTTTGGACAGTCGAACACTGAAGCTTTCTTT. The entire variable domain, with the rest obtained from reference TRBV5-1 and TRBJ1-1, is as follows: KAGVTQTPRYLIKTRGQQVTLSCSPISGHRSVSWYQQTPGQGLQFLFEYFSETQRNKGNFPGRFSGRQFSNSRSEMNVSTLELGDSALYLCASSFGQSNTEAFFGQGTRLTVV.

The rearrangement links TRBV11-2 to TRBJ2-7, with D possibly being TRBD1 or TRBD2 (7 bases each). There are 15 residues in the CDR3. Germline assignment: CDR1 SGHAT and CDR2 FQNNGV. V lost 5 bases and J lost 0, with 14 bases in between. This chain's CDR3 is CASSLGRDSSYEQYF. CDR3 nucleotide sequence: TGTGCCAGCAGCCTAGGGAGGGACAGCTCCTACGAGCAGTACTTC.

This chain connects TRBV6-1 to TRBJ1-3; D gene ambiguous. V lost 6 bases and J lost 0, with 12 bases in between. CDR3 length: 15 residues. The germline V gene has CDR1 MNHNS and CDR2 SASEGT. This CDR3 is CASREDAYSGNTIYF. In nucleotides, the CDR3 is TGTGCCAGCAGAGAGGACGCTTACTCTGGAAACACCATATATTTT.

The CDR3 loop reads CASAPPVPLREQYF. The CDR3 DNA follows: TGTGCTAGTGCTCCACCGGTTCCCCTTCGCGAGCAGTACTTC. The V call is TRBV12-5, the J call TRBJ2-7, with unresolved D. V shed 7 bases and J shed 6 bases, with 19 bases lying between them. The CDR3 has 14 amino acids. CDR1 and CDR2 (germline): LGHNT, FRNRAP.

The chain links TRBV27 to TRBJ2-7, with a possible D match to TRBD1 (6 bases). V shed 8 bases and J shed 4 bases, with 18 bases lying between them. Germline V gene sequence: CDR1 MNHEY, CDR2 SMNVEV (reference sequence). The CDR3 covers 14 residues. The CDR3 protein is CASHHRTAKYEQYF. For the CDR3, the DNA is TGTGCCAGCCACCACAGGACAGCCAAATACGAGCAGTACTTC.

The chain joins TRBV11-3 to TRBJ2-6; D uncertain. The CDR3 length is 14 residues. The V end was cut by 3 bases, the J end by 1 base, with 4 bases between. Germline V lookup: CDR1 SGHNT, CDR2 YENEEA. This CDR3 reads CASSLHSGANVLTF. The DNA of the CDR3 is TGTGCCAGCAGCTTGCATTCTGGGGCCAACGTCCTGACTTTC.